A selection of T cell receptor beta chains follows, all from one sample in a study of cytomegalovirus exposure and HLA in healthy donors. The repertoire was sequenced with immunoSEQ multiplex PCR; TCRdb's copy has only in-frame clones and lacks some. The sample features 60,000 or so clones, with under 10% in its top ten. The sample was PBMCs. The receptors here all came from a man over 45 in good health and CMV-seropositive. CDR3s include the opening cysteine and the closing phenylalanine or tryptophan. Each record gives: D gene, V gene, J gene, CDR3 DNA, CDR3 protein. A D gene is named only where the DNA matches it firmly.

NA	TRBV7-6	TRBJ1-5	TGTGCCAGCAGCCTGTACAACCAGCCCCAGCATTTT	CASSLYNQPQHF
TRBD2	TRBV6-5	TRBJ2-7	TGTGCCAGCAGCAAAGGGACTAGCGGGAGCTACGAGCAGTACTTC	CASSKGTSGSYEQYF
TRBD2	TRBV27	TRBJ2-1	TGTGCCAGCAGTTTGGCTTCGACTAGCGGGGTAAATGAGCAGTTCTTC	CASSLASTSGVNEQFF
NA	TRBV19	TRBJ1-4	TGTGCCAGTAGGATGTTGACTCAAGGTCGAGGAACTAATGAAAAACTGTTTTTT	CASRMLTQGRGTNEKLFF
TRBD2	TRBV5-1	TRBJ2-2	TGCGCCAGCAGCGCGGGGGTCCCGAACACCGGGGAGCTGTTTTTT	CASSAGVPNTGELFF
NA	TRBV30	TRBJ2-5	TGTGCCGGGAGTCACACCACAGGAATTCGGGAGACCCAGTACTTC	CAGSHTTGIRETQYF
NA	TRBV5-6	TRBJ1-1	TGTGCCAGCAGCTCATTCTCAGGGAACACTGAAGCTTTCTTT	CASSSFSGNTEAFF
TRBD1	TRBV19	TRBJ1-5	TGTGCCAGTAGTACCACCGGACAGGGACTTAGCAATCAGCCCCAGCATTTT	CASSTTGQGLSNQPQHF
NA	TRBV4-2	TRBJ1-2	TGTGCCAGCAGCCAAGAACAGAACTATGGCTACACCTTC	CASSQEQNYGYTF
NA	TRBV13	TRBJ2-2	TGTGCCAGCAGCTCCCACGGGGAGCTGTTTTTT	CASSSHGELFF
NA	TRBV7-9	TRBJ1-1	TGTGCCAGCAGCTTATTTTCGGGAGGGTCGAACACTGAAGATTTCTTT	CASSLFSGGSNTEDFF
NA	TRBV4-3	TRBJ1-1	TGCGCCAGCAGCCAGACGACAGCCATGAACACTGAAGCTTTCTTT	CASSQTTAMNTEAFF
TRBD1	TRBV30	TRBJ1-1	TGTGCCTGGAGTGTGCAGGGGGCGTTGGAAGCTTTCTTT	CAWSVQGALEAFF
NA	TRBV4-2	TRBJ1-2	TGTGCCAGCAGCCAAGATATCTATGGCTACACCTTC	CASSQDIYGYTF
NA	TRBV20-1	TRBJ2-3	TGCAGTGGCGAGACAGATACGCAGTATTTT	CSGETDTQYF
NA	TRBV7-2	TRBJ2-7	TGTGCCAGCAGCTTTACGGACTCCGCCTACGAGCAGTACTTC	CASSFTDSAYEQYF
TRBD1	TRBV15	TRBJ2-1	TGTGCCACCAGCGGAGGACAGGACGCCTTTTACAATGAGCAGTTCTTC	CATSGGQDAFYNEQFF
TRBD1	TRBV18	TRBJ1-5	TGTGCCAGCTCACCGGGACAGGGGGCCCATCAGCCCCAGCATTTT	CASSPGQGAHQPQHF
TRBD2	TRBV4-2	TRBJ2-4	TGTGCCAGCAGCCAAGAAGGAAGCGGGGGAGCCAAAAACATTCAGTACTTC	CASSQEGSGGAKNIQYF
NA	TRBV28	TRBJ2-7	TGTGCCAGCGGAACACAGGTGTTCGCCTACGAGCAGTACTTC	CASGTQVFAYEQYF
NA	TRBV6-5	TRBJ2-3	TGTGCCAGCAGTTACGGGACACTTGCCGATACGCAGTATTTT	CASSYGTLADTQYF
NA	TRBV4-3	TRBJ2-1	TGCGCCAGCAGCCGCCTTAGTGAGCAGTTCTTC	CASSRLSEQFF
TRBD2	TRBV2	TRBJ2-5	TGTGCCAGCAACCAGGGACTAGGAGCCCAAGAGACCCAGTACTTC	CASNQGLGAQETQYF
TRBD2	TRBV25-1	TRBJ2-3	TGTGCCAGCAGTAAGGCTAGCGGGAGTGATACGCAGTATTTT	CASSKASGSDTQYF
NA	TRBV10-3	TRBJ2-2	TGTGCCATCAGTGAGGTCCGTGGGGAGCTGTTTTTT	CAISEVRGELFF
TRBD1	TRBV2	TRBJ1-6	TGTGCCAGCCGGGGGACAGGGGACAATTCACCCCTCCACTTT	CASRGTGDNSPLHF
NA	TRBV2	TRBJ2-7	TGTGCCAGCAGTTACAGCTACGAGCAGTACTTC	CASSYSYEQYF
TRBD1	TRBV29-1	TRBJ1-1	TGCAGCGTTGTCAGGGGGTACACTGAAGCTTTCTTT	CSVVRGYTEAFF
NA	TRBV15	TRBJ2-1	TGTGCCACCAGCAGAGTAAGGGCAGGGAGGTTCTACAATGAGCAGTTCTTC	CATSRVRAGRFYNEQFF
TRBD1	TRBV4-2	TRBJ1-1	TGTGCCAGCAGCCAAGATTGGGCGACAGGGTGGAAGGCTTTCTTT	CASSQDWATGWKAFF
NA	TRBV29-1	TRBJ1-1	TGCAGCGTTCTCGCGGGGGATGGGACTGAAGCTTTCTTT	CSVLAGDGTEAFF
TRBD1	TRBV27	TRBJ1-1	TGTGCCAGCAGCCGGGACAGGGGGTCTTCGAACACTGAAGCTTTCTTT	CASSRDRGSSNTEAFF
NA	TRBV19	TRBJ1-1	TGTGCCAGTAGTATAGGTAACAGGGAATCTAACTTCGCTTTCTTT	CASSIGNRESNFAFF
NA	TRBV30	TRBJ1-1	TGTGCCTGGAGTGTAAAAGGGGGAACTGAAGCTTTCTTT	CAWSVKGGTEAFF
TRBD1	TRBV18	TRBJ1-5	TGTGCCAGCTCACAGCCGGGACAGGGGGATCTGCGTGTTCAGCCCCAGCATTTT	CASSQPGQGDLRVQPQHF
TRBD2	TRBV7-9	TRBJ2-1	TGTGCCAGCACCCCCGGGGCTAGCGGTTACAATGAGCAGTTCTTC	CASTPGASGYNEQFF
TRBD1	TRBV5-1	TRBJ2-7	TGCGCCAGCAGTGGGCCGACAGGGGTCAACGAGCAGTACTTC	CASSGPTGVNEQYF
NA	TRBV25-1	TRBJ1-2	TGTGCCAGCAGTCAACCGGACAGAGGGGGTGGCTACACCTTC	CASSQPDRGGGYTF
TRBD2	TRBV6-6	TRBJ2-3	TGTGCCAGCAGCCCACGGGAGGGCGGAGATACGCAGTATTTT	CASSPREGGDTQYF
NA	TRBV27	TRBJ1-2	TGTGCCAGCAGGGGCAGTGTATATGGCTACACCTTC	CASRGSVYGYTF
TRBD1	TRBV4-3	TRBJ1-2	TGCGCCAGCAGCCAAGTAACAGGGGGCGCAGATGGCTACACCTTC	CASSQVTGGADGYTF
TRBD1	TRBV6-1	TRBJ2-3	TGTGCCAGCAGTCGGACAGGCTCGAGGACAGATACGCAGTATTTT	CASSRTGSRTDTQYF
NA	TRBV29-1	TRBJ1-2	TGCAGCGTGCTGGGCGCGGGGCCCTATGGCTACACCTTC	CSVLGAGPYGYTF
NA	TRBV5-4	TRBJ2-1	TGTGCCAGCAGCCCTACGATCTCCTACAATGAGCAGTTCTTC	CASSPTISYNEQFF
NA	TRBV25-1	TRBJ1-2	TGTGCCAGCAGGGATGTCCTGGCGGATGGCTACACCTTC	CASRDVLADGYTF